This T cell receptor (beta chain) was identified in a study of OX40 agonist ivuxolimab in advanced cancers. Study in general: Prior anti-PD-1, anti-PD-L1 or anti-CTLA-4 therapy did not bar entry, and more than 35% had some.

The study sampled blood at baseline, cycle 4 day 1, and cycle 7 day 1. Study-wide findings and caveats: Normalized T-cell clonal expansion was also low in some nonresponders.

About this clone itself: No antigen is known for it.

Clones were sequenced by immunoSEQ multiplex PCR, and TCRdb holds only the in-frame ones, with some missing. Seen here are around 50,000 clones, around nine tenths observed once, and the top ten hold less than 0.75%. Material: CD4+ or CD8+ T cells sorted from blood, obtained in a trial of the OX40 agonist ivuxolimab. The origin of this receptor is an adult with an advanced solid tumor such as melanoma, head and neck, liver or kidney cancer.

The CDR3 sequence: CASSSKTSGSHEQYF. CDR3 DNA sequence: TGTGCCAGCAGTTCGAAGACTAGCGGGAGTCACGAGCAGTACTTC. The chain couples TRBV6-1 to TRBJ2-7; 12 bases are a match to TRBD2. V gave up 5 bases and J gave up 5 bases; unmatched junction bases: 7. Germline lookup yields CDR1 MNHNS and CDR2 SASEGT. The CDR3 length is 15 residues.